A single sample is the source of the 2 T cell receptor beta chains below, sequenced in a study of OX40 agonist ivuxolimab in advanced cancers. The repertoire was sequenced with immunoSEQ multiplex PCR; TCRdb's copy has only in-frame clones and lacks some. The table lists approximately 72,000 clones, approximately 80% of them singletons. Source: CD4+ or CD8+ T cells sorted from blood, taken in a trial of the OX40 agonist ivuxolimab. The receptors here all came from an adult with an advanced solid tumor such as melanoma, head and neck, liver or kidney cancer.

In nucleotides, the CDR3 is TGTGCCAGCAGTTATTCCCCTCAGGGGCACAATGAGCAGTTCTTC. It codes for CASSYSPQGHNEQFF. J is TRBJ2-1 and V is TRBV4-2; possibly TRBD1 for D (6 bases). The V gene's germline CDR1 is LGHNA and CDR2 YNFKEQ. Trimming took off 6 bases at V and 5 bases at J, with 17 bases between the two ends. The CDR3 has 15 residues.

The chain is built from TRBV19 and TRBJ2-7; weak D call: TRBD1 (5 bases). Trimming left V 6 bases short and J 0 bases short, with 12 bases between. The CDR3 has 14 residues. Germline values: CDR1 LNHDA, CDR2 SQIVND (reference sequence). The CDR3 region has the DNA TGTGCCAGTAGGGTGGGGCCAGCCTCCTACGAGCAGTACTTC. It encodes CASRVGPASYEQYF.